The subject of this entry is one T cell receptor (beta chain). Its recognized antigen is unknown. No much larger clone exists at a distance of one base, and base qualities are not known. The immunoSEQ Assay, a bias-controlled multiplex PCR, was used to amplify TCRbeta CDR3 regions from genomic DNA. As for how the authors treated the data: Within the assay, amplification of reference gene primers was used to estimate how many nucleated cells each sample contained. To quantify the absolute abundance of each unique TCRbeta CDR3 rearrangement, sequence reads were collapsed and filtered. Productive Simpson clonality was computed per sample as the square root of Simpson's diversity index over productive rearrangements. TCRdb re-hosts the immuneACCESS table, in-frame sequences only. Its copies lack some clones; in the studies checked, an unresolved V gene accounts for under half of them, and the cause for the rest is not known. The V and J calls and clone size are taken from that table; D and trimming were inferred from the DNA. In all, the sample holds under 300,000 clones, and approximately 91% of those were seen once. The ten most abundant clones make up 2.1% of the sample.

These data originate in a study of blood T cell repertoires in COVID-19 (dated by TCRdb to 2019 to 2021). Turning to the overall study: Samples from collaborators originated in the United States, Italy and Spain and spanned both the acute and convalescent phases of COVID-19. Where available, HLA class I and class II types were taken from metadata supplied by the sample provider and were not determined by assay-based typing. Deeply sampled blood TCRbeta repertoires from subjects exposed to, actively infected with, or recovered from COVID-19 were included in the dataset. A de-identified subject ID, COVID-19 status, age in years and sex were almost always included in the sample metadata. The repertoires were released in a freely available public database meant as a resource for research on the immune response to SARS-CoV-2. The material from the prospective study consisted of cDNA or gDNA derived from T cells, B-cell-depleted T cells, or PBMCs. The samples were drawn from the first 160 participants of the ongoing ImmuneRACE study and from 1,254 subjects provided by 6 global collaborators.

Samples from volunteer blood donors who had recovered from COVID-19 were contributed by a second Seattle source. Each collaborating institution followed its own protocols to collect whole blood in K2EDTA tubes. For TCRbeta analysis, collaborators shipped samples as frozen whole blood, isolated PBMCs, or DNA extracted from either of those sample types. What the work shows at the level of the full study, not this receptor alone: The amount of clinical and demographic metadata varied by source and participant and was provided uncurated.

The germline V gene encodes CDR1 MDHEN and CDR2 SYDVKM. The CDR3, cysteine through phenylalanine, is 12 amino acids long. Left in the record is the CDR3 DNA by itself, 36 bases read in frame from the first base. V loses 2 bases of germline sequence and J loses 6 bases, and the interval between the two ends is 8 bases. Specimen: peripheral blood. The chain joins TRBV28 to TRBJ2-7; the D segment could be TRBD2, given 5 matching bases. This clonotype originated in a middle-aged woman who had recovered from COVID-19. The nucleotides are TGTGCCAGCAGTTTAGCAGGAGGCGAGCAGTACTTC. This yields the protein CASSLAGGEQYF.